This T cell receptor beta chain was documented in a study of blood T cell repertoires in COVID-19. Sequencing used immunoSEQ multiplex PCR; TCRdb keeps in-frame clones, though not all of them. The sample includes over 200,000 clones, about 90% of them seen just once. CDR3 length: 14 residues. From germline, CDR1 is MNHEY and CDR2 SMNVEV (reference sequence). V dropped 5 bases and J dropped 7; count of bases not matched to a gene: 10. The clonotype comes from a young man who had been exposed to COVID-19. This rearrangement joins TRBV27 to TRBJ1-2; 7 bases map to TRBD1. The sequencing sample was made of PBMCs or T cells enriched from blood (not recorded which). The CDR3 reads CASSEDREIVGYTF. The CDR3 DNA reads as TGTGCCAGCAGTGAAGACAGGGAGATTGTTGGCTACACCTTC.